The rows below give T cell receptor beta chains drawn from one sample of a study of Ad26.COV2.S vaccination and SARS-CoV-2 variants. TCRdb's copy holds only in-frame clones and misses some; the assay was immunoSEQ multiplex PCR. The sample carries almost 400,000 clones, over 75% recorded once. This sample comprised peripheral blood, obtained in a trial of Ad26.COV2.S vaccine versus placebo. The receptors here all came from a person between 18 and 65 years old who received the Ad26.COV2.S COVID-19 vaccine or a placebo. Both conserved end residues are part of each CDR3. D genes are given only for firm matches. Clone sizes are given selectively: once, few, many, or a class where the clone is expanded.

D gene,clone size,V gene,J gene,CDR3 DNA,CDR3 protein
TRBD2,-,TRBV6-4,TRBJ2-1,TGTGCCAGCAGTGGGGCGGGGGACTACAATGAGCAGTTCTTC,CASSGAGDYNEQFF
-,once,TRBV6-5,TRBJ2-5,TGTGCCAGCAGTTCTTTGACTAGTGGTCAGGAGACCCAGTACTTC,CASSSLTSGQETQYF
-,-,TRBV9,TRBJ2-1,TGTGCCAGCAGCCCCACCCCTACCCCTAGCTCCTACAATGAGCAGTTCTTC,CASSPTPTPSSYNEQFF
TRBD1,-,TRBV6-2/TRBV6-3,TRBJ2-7,TGTGCCAGCAGTTACCTCGGGGGGACAGGGCCCGCGAACTACGAGCAGTACTTC,CASSYLGGTGPANYEQYF
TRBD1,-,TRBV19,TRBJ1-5,TGTGCCAGTAGTAGGGACAGGGGGGGTCAGCCCCAGCATTTT,CASSRDRGGQPQHF
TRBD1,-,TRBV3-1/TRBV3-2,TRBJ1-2,TGTGCCAGCAGCTCGACAGGGGCGAAAGATGGCTACACCTTC,CASSSTGAKDGYTF
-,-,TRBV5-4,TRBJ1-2,TGTGCCAGCAGCGAAGCAGGGCCGACGAACTATGGCTACACCTTC,CASSEAGPTNYGYTF
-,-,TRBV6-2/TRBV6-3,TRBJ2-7,TGTGCCAGCAGTTACGTTCGAACCATCAGGAGCGAGCAGTACTTC,CASSYVRTIRSEQYF
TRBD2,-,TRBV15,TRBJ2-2,TGTGCCACGCGTAAGCGGGGGAACACCGGGGAGCTGTTTTTT,CATRKRGNTGELFF
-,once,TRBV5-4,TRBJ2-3,TGTGCCAGCAGCTTACGCGGGGGCACAGATACGCAGTATTTT,CASSLRGGTDTQYF
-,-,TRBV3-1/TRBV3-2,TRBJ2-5,TGTGCCAGCAGCCCAATCACAGTAAAAGAGACCCAGTACTTC,CASSPITVKETQYF
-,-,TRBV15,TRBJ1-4,TGTGCCACCAGCTCCCTGGACACTAATGAAAAACTGTTTTTT,CATSSLDTNEKLFF
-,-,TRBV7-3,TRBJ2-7,TGTGCCAGCAGCTTAAAAAGGGGCGACGAGCAGTACTTC,CASSLKRGDEQYF
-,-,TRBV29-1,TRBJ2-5,TGCAGCGCCGCGGACTGGCAAGAGACCCAGTACTTC,CSAADWQETQYF
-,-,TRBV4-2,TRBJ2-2,TGTGCCAGCAGCCAAGAGGTTAGTGGAACCGGGGAGCTGTTTTTT,CASSQEVSGTGELFF
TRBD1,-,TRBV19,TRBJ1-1,TGTGCCAGTAGTTTTGGGGGACAGCGGAACACTGAAGCTTTCTTT,CASSFGGQRNTEAFF
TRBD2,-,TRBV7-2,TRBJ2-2,TGTGCCAGCAGCTTCTTCGGGAGGGCCGACGGGGAGCTGTTTTTT,CASSFFGRADGELFF
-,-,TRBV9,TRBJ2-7,TGTGCCAGCAGCGTAGGCCTGGGGGCGGCCTACGAGCAGTACTTC,CASSVGLGAAYEQYF
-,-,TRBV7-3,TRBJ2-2,TGTGCCAGCAGCTTAACGATGGCCGGGGAGCTGTTTTTT,CASSLTMAGELFF
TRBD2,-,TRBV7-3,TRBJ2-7,TGTGCCAGCAGCCCAGGGACTAGCGGCGGATACGAGCAGTACTTC,CASSPGTSGGYEQYF
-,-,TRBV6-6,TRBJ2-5,TGTGCCAGCAGTTACACAAGAATCCAAGAGACCCAGTACTTC,CASSYTRIQETQYF
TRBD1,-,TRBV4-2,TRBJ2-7,TGTGCCAGCAGCCAAGAATATCGACAGGGGAACGAGCAGTACTTC,CASSQEYRQGNEQYF
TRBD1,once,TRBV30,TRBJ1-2,TGTGCCTGGAGTGATACAGGGGATAGGGGCTACACCTTC,CAWSDTGDRGYTF